These T cell receptor beta chains were read from a single sample in a study of Ad26.COV2.S vaccination and SARS-CoV-2 variants. Repertoires were generated with immunoSEQ multiplex PCR, while TCRdb's copy carries only in-frame clones and drops some. Of around 100,000 clones listed, under 90% are singletons. Sample: peripheral blood, taken after recovery from COVID-19. These receptors all stem from a human donor who had recovered from COVID-19. The CDR3 runs from the conserved cysteine through the conserved F or W.

V gene	J gene	CDR3 protein
TRBV19	TRBJ2-1	CASRIKGGGEQFF
TRBV27	TRBJ1-4	CASSLIARGLLGEKLFF
TRBV11-2	TRBJ2-3	CASSFGTPSTDTQYF
TRBV6-5	TRBJ2-5	CASIPLVYGTQYF
TRBV28	TRBJ2-7	CASSNPGTSYEQYF
TRBV2	TRBJ1-2	CASSQGAPYGYTF
TRBV27	TRBJ2-3	CASKRAPLDTQYF
TRBV5-4	TRBJ2-1	CASSLGRGLDNEQFF
TRBV10-3	TRBJ1-1	CAISARNTEAFF
TRBV28	TRBJ1-2	CASLGTDYGYTF
TRBV10-3	TRBJ1-6	CAISFTGDSAPLHF
TRBV28	TRBJ2-4	CASRRSGTRAKNIQYF
TRBV3-1/TRBV3-2	TRBJ2-7	CASSQQSGYGYEQYF
TRBV6-5	TRBJ1-2	CASIKTGAYGYTF
TRBV4-2	TRBJ2-7	CASSQDQASGSYEQYF
TRBV10-2	TRBJ2-7	CASTTSGEQYF
TRBV29-1	TRBJ1-2	CSVDLGQAGNYGYTF
TRBV5-6	TRBJ1-2	CASSFSGGTTYGYTF
TRBV28	TRBJ2-2	CASRRGRVVVF
TRBV6-2/TRBV6-3	TRBJ2-2	CASSYWGGTGELFF
TRBV28	TRBJ2-7	CACFTDGAYEQYF
TRBV9	TRBJ2-3	CASSLEAGGLPDTQYF
TRBV5-1	TRBJ2-3	CASSLDAGSTDTQYF
TRBV19	TRBJ2-5	CASSMGTSGQETQYF
TRBV4-2	TRBJ2-7	CASQERGSTYEQYF
TRBV6-5	TRBJ2-6	CASRKQGAGANVLTF
TRBV27	TRBJ2-1	CASSFLGLAGALNEQFF
TRBV25-1	TRBJ1-6	CASTDGVSPLHF
TRBV4-3	TRBJ1-6	CASSQDSTLWHSPLHF
TRBV13	TRBJ2-7	CASSYSSRTSGFEQYF
TRBV19	TRBJ1-5	CASSIESNQPQHF
TRBV4-1	TRBJ2-1	CASSLKGASGRGSYNEQFF
TRBV7-6	TRBJ2-1	CASSNPSAGGPGSYNEQFF
TRBV27	TRBJ1-2	CASSSPGQGRGGYTF
TRBV27	TRBJ2-1	CASSLFTAGVSYNEQFF
TRBV18	TRBJ2-1	CASSPPGGSYNEQFF
TRBV19	TRBJ2-3	CASSIAYRDTQYF
TRBV9	TRBJ1-5	CASSVGGFSNQPQHF
TRBV28	TRBJ2-1	CASSKRQSSYNEQFF
TRBV11-2	TRBJ2-1	CASSPGLAGYNEQFF
TRBV18	TRBJ2-5	CASSPRGIETQYF
TRBV28	TRBJ1-1	CASSPAQGETEAFF
TRBV29-1	TRBJ1-1	CSVEVNTEAFF
TRBV27	TRBJ1-2	CASSFLGGLYGYTF
TRBV11-2	TRBJ2-3	CASKAAGNTDTQYF